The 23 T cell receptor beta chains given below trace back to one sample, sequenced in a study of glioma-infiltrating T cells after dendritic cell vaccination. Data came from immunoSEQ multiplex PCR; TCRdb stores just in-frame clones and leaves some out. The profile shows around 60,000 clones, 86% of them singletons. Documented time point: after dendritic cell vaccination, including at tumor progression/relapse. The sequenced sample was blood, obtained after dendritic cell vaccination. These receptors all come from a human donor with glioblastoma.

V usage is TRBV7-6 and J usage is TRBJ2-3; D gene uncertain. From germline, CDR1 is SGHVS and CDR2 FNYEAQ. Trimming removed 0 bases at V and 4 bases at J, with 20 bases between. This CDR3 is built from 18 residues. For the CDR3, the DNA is TGTGCCAGCAGCTTAGCGAAGGTGTCAGCGTTGACCCCAGATACGCAGTATTTT. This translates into CASSLAKVSALTPDTQYF.

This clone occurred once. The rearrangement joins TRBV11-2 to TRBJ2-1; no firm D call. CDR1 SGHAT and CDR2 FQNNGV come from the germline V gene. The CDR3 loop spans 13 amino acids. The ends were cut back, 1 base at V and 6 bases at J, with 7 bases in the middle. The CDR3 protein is CASSLASVNEQFF. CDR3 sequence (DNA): TGTGCCAGCAGCTTAGCCTCGGTCAATGAGCAGTTCTTC.

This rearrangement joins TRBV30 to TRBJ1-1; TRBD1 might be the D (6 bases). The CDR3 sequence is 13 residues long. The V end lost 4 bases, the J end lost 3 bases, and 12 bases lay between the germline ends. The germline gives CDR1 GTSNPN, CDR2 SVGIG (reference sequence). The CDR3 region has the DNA TGTGCCTGGACCCGGGACATGGACACTGAAGCTTTCTTT. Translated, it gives CAWTRDMDTEAFF.

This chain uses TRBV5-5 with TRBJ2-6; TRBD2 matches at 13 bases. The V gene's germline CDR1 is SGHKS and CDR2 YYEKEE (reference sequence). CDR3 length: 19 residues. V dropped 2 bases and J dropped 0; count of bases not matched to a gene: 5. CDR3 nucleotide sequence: TGTGCCAGCAGCTTCCGGACTAGCGGGGGACTCTCTGGGGCCAACGTCCTGACTTTC. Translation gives CASSFRTSGGLSGANVLTF.

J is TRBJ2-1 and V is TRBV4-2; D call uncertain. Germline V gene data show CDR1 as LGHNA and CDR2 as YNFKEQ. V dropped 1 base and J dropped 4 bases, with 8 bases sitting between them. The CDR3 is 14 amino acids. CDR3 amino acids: CASSQVRDYNEQFF. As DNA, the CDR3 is TGTGCCAGCAGCCAAGTTCGAGATTACAATGAGCAGTTCTTC.

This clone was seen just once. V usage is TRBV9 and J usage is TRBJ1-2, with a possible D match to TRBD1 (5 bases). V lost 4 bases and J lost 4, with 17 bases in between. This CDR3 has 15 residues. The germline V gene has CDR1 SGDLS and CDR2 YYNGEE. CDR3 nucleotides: TGTGCCAGCAGCAGAGGGGAGGAGGTTAGCTATGGCTACACCTTC. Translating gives CASSRGEEVSYGYTF.

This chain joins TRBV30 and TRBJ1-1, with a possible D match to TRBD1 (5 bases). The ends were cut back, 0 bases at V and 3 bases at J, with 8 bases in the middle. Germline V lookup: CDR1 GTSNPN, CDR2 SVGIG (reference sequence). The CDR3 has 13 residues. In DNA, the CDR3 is TGTGCCTGGAGTGTACGGGGGGACACTGAAGCTTTCTTT. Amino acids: CAWSVRGDTEAFF.

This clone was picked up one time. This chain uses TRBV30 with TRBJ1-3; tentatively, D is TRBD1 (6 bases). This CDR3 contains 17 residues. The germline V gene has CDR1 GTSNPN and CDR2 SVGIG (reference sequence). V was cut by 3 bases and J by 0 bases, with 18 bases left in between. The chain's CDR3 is CAWRQEPGHNSGNTIYF. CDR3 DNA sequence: TGTGCCTGGAGGCAAGAGCCGGGACATAACTCTGGAAACACCATATATTTT.

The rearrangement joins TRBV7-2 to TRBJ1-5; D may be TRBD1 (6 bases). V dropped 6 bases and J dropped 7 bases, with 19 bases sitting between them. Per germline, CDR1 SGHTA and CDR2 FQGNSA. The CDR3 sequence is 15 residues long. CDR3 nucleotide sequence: TGTGCCAGCAGTTACCCCCCGGGACACGGGCAGCCCCAGCATTTT. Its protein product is CASSYPPGHGQPQHF.

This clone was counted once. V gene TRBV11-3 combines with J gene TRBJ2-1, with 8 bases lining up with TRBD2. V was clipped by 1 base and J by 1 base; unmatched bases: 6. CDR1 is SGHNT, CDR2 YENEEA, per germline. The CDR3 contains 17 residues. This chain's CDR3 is CASSLVGAGASYNEQFF. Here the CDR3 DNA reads TGTGCCAGCAGCTTAGTGGGAGCGGGAGCGTCCTACAATGAGCAGTTCTTC. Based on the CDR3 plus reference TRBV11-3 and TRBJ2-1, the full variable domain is EAGVVQSPRYKIIEKKQPVAFWCNPISGHNTLYWYLQNLGQGPELLIRYENEEAVDDSQLPKDRFSAERLKGVDSTLKIQPAELGDSAVYLCASSLVGAGASYNEQFFGPGTRLTVL.

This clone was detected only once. In nucleotides, the CDR3 is TGTGCCAGTAGCAACAGGGGGCACACTGAAGCTTTCTTT. Translation: CASSNRGHTEAFF. This chain uses TRBV19 with TRBJ1-1; 9 nucleotides agree with TRBD1. The J segment lost 3 bases and the V segment lost 6 bases, leaving 2 bases of the junction unmatched. Germline loops: CDR1 LNHDA, CDR2 SQIVND (reference sequence). The CDR3 covers 13 residues. Using reference TRBV19 and TRBJ1-1 for the parts outside the CDR3, the full variable domain is DGGITQSPKYLFRKEGQNVTLSCEQNLNHDAMYWYRQDPGQGLRLIYYSQIVNDFQKGDIAEGYSVSREKKESFPLTVTSAQKNPTAFYLCASSNRGHTEAFFGQGTRLTVV.

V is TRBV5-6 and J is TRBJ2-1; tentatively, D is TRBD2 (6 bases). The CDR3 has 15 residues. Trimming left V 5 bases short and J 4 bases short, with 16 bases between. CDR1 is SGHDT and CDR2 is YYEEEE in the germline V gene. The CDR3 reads CASSTDGRSYNEQFF. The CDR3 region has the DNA TGTGCCAGCAGTACGGACGGGAGATCGTACAATGAGCAGTTCTTC.

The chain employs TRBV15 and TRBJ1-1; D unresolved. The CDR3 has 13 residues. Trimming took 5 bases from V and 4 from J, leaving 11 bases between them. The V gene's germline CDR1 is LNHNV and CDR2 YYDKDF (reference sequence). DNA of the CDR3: TGTGCCACCAGCGATGGGAGGGCCACTGAAGCTTTCTTT. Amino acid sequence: CATSDGRATEAFF.

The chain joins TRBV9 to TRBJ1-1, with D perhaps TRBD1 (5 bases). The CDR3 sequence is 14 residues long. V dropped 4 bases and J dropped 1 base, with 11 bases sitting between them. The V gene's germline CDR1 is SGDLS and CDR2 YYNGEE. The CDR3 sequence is CASSPRVSNTEAFF. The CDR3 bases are TGTGCCAGCAGCCCCAGGGTTTCGAACACTGAAGCTTTCTTT.

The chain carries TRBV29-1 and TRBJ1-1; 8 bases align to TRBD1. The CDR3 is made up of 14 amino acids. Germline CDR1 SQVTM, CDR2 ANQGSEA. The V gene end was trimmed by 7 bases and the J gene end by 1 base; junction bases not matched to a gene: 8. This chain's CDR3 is CSAWTGRTNTEAFF. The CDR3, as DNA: TGCAGCGCCTGGACAGGGAGAACGAACACTGAAGCTTTCTTT.

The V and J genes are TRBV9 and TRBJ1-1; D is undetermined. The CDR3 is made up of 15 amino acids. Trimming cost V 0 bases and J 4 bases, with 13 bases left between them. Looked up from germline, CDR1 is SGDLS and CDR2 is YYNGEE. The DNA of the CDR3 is TGTGCCAGCAGCGTAGCGTCGGGATGGGTCACTGAAGCTTTCTTT. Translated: CASSVASGWVTEAFF.

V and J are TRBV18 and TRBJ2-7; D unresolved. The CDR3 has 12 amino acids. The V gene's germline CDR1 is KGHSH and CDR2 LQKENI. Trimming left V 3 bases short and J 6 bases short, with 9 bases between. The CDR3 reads CASSPVTREQYF. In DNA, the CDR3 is TGTGCCAGCTCACCTGTGACACGCGAGCAGTACTTC.

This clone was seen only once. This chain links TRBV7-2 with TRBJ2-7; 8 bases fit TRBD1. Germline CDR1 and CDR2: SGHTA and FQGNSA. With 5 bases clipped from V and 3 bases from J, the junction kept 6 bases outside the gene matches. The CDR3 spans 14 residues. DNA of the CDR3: TGTGCCAGCAGCCTAGGACAGGGAGGCTACGAGCAGTACTTC. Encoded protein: CASSLGQGGYEQYF.

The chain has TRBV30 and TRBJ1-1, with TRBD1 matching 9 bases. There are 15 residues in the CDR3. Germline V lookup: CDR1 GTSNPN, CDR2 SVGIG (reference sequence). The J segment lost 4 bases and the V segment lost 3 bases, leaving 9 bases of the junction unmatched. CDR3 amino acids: CAWSYLRQGGTEAFF. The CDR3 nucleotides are TGTGCCTGGAGCTACCTCCGACAGGGGGGCACTGAAGCTTTCTTT.

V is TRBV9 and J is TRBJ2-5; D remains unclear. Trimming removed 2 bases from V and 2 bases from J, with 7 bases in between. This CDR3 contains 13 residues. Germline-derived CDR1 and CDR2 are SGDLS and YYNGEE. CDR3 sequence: CASSVTSQETQYF. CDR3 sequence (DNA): TGTGCCAGCAGCGTGACAAGTCAAGAGACCCAGTACTTC.

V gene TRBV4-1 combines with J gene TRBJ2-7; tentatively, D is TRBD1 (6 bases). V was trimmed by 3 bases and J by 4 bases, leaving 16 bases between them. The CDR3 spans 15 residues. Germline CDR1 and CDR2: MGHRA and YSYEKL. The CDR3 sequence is CASSHDRQVMYEQYF. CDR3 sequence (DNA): TGCGCCAGCAGCCATGACCGACAGGTTATGTACGAGCAGTACTTC.

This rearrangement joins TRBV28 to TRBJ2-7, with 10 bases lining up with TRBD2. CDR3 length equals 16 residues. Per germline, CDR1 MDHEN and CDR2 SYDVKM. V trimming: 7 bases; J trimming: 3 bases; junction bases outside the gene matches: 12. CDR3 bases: TGTGCCAGCACCGACCCACCTCCTAGCGGGAGCTACGAGCAGTACTTC. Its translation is CASTDPPPSGSYEQYF.

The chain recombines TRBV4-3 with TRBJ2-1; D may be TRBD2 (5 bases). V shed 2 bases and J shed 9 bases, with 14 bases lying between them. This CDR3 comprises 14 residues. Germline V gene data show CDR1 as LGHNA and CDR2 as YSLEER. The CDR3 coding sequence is TGCGCCAGCAGCCAAACGGGGAGCGTTGGTGAGCAGTTCTTC. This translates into CASSQTGSVGEQFF.